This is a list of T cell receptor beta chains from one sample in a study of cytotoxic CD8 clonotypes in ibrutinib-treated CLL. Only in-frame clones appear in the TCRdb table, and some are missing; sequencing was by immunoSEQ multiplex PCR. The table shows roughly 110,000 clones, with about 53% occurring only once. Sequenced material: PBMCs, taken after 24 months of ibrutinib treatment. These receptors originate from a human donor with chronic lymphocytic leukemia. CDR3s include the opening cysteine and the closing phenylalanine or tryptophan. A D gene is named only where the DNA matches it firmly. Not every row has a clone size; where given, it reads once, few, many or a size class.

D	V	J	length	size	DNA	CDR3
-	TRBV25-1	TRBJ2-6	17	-	TGTGCCAGCAGTGTAAGGCAGGGGACGACTGGGGCCAACGTCCTGACTTTC	CASSVRQGTTGANVLTF
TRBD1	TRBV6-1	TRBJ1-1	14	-	TGTGCCAGCAGTGCTTCTAGGGGGCTGGCTGAAGCTTTCTTT	CASSASRGLAEAFF
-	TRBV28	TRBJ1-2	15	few	TGTGCCAGCAGTTTAGGGGGACCGACCCCCTATGGCTACACCTTC	CASSLGGPTPYGYTF
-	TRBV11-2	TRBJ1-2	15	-	TGTGCCAGCAGCCTAGCGAGCCGCCCGCCGGGGGGCTACACCTTC	CASSLASRPPGGYTF
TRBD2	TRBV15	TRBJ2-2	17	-	TGTGCCACCTGGAAGGGGACTAGCGGGGCTAACACCGGGGAGCTGTTTTTT	CATWKGTSGANTGELFF
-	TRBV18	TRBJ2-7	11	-	TGTGCCAGCTCACCAGGGGGCGATCCGTACTTC	CASSPGGDPYF
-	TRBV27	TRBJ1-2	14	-	TGTGCCAGTCTGGTAGGGTGCGCTAACTATGGCTACACCTTC	CASLVGCANYGYTF
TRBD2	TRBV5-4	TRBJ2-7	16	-	TGTGCCAGCAGCTTGGGAGCGGGGGGAGGCGTGTACGAGCAGTACTTC	CASSLGAGGGVYEQYF
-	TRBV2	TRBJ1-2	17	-	TGTGCCAGCAGTGAAGCGTTCGGGGGCAGGCGCAACTATGGCTACACCTTC	CASSEAFGGRRNYGYTF
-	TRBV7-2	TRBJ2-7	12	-	TGTGCCAGCAGCTTAGCCGTATACGAGCAGTACTTC	CASSLAVYEQYF
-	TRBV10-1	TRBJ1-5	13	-	TGCGCCAGCAGTGAGGGGAAAAGAACGCCCCAGCATTTT	CASSEGKRTPQHF
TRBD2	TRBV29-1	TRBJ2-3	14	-	TGCAGCGTTCTAGCGGGGGCCCGCGCAGATACGCAGTATTTT	CSVLAGARADTQYF
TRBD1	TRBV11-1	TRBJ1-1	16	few	TGTGCCAGCAGCTTAGGGGGACAGGGGTTGAACACTGAAGCTTTCTTT	CASSLGGQGLNTEAFF
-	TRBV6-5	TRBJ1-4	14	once	TGTGCCAGCAGTTACACCGGAGTCCGAGAAAAACTGTTTTTT	CASSYTGVREKLFF
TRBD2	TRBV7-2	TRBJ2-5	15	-	TGTGCCAGCAGCTTTAGCGGGGGGCACCAAGAGACCCAGTACTTC	CASSFSGGHQETQYF
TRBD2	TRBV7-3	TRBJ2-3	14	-	TGTGCCAGCAGCTTAGCGGGGGGCACAGATACGCAGTATTTT	CASSLAGGTDTQYF
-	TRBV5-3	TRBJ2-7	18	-	TGTGCCAGAAGCTTGGGCCCTCTAGGGGGAATATTAGGCTACGAGCAGTACTTC	CARSLGPLGGILGYEQYF
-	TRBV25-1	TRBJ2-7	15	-	TGTGCCAGCAGTGAGGGGAAGCGTTGGGTCTACGAGCAGTACTTC	CASSEGKRWVYEQYF
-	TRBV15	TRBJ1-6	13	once	TGTGCCACCAGCAGTTACCTCTGGTCCCCCCTCCACTTT	CATSSYLWSPLHF
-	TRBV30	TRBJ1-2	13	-	TGTGCCTGGAGGGCAGGTACTAACTATGGCTACACCTTC	CAWRAGTNYGYTF
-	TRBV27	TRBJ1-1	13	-	TGTGCCAGCAGATTATGGTTGAACACTGAAGCTTTCTTT	CASRLWLNTEAFF
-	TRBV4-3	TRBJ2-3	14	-	TGCGCCAGCAGCCCGGTCGTGGCGACAGATACGCAGTATTTT	CASSPVVATDTQYF
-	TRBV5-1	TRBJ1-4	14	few	TGCGCCAGCAGCTTGGACCCGCGGGGTGAAAAACTGTTTTTT	CASSLDPRGEKLFF
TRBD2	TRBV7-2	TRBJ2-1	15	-	TGTGCCAGCATCCGGCGTGCGGGGGGTATAAATGAGCAGTTCTTC	CASIRRAGGINEQFF
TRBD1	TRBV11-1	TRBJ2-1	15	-	TGTGCCAGCAGCGTGGCCGGGACAGACTACAATGAGCAGTTCTTC	CASSVAGTDYNEQFF
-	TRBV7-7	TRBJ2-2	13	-	TGTGCTAGCAGCCAGGGGGGGAACGGGGAGCTGTTTTTT	CASSQGGNGELFF
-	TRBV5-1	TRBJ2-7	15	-	TGCGCCAGCAGCTTGAGTAGGGGAACACCATACGAGCAGTACTTC	CASSLSRGTPYEQYF
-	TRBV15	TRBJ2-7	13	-	TGTGCCACCAGCAGGATCAGGGTTACCGAGCAGTACTTC	CATSRIRVTEQYF
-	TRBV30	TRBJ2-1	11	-	TGTGCCTGGATGCTCGGGGGAGCTCAGTTCTTC	CAWMLGGAQFF
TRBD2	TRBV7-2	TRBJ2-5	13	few	TGTGCCACCCTAGCGGGGGGTGGTGGGACCCAGTACTTC	CATLAGGGGTQYF
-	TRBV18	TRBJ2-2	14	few	TGTGCCAGCTCGCGTCCTATGGGCACCGGGGAGCTGTTTTTT	CASSRPMGTGELFF
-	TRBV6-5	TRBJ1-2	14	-	TGTGCCAGCAGTCGTGATGACAGGACCTATGGCTACACCTTC	CASSRDDRTYGYTF
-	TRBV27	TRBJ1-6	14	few	TGTGCCAGCAGTTTCACAGGGCCGGATTCACCCCTCCACTTT	CASSFTGPDSPLHF
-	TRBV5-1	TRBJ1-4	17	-	TGCGCCAGCAGCCCAGGACTTGGGGAATTGCAGAATGAAAAACTGTTTTTT	CASSPGLGELQNEKLFF
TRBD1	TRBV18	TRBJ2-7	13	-	TGTGCCAGCTCACCGAACAGGGGGTACGAGCAGTACTTC	CASSPNRGYEQYF
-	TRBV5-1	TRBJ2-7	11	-	TGCGCCAGCAGCTTGGACCGAGAGCAGTACTTC	CASSLDREQYF
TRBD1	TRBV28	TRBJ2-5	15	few	TGTGCCAGCAGTCACGGACAGGGGCGTAGGGAGACCCAGTACTTC	CASSHGQGRRETQYF
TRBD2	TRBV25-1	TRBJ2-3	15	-	TGTGCCAGCAGCCCCATAGCGGGGCAGGTAGATACGCAGTATTTT	CASSPIAGQVDTQYF
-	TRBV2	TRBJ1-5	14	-	TGTGCCAGCAGTGCAATAGGGGGCAATCAGCCCCAGCATTTT	CASSAIGGNQPQHF
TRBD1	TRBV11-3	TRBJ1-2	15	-	TGTGCCAGCAGCCCTTCCGGGACAGGGTCGGGCGGCTACACCTTC	CASSPSGTGSGGYTF
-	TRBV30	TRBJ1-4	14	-	TGTGCCTGGAGCGTAATACAGTTAAACGAAAAACTGTTTTTT	CAWSVIQLNEKLFF
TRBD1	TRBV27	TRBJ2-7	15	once	TGTGCCAGCAGCCCGAAGGGGGCGCAGTCCTACGAGCAGTACTTC	CASSPKGAQSYEQYF
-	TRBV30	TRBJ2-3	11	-	TGTGCCCGGATGTTGGCAGATACGCAGTATTTT	CARMLADTQYF
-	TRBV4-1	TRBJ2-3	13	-	TGCGCCAGCAGGAACAGGGAGACAGATACGCAGTATTTT	CASRNRETDTQYF
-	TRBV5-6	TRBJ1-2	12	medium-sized	TGTGCCAGCAGCCAAGATTCAGAAGGCTACACCTTC	CASSQDSEGYTF
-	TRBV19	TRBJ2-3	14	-	TGTGCCAGTAGTAGCAAACAGGGCACAGATACGCAGTATTTT	CASSSKQGTDTQYF
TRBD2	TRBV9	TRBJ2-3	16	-	TGTGCCAGCAGCGGCGAGTGGGGAGGGAGCACAGATACGCAGTATTTT	CASSGEWGGSTDTQYF
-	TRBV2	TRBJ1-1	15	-	TGTGCCAGCAGCTTACTTCGGGAGGTTGGCACTGAAGCTTTCTTT	CASSLLREVGTEAFF
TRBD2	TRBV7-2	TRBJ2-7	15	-	TGTGCCAGCAGCTTATCTAGCGGGGGGCCCTACGAGCAGTACTTC	CASSLSSGGPYEQYF
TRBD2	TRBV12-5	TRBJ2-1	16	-	TGTGCTAGTGCCTTACCAGCGGGGACCCGGTACAATGAGCAGTTCTTC	CASALPAGTRYNEQFF
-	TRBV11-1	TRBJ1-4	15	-	TGTGCCAGCAGCTTAGCGTCCGGAACTAATGAAAAACTGTTTTTT	CASSLASGTNEKLFF
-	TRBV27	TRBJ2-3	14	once	TGTGCCAGCAGTTTTCTCGGACAAACAGATACGCAGTATTTT	CASSFLGQTDTQYF
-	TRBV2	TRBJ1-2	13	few	TGTGCCAGCAGTGGAGAAACGAACTATGGCTACACCTTC	CASSGETNYGYTF
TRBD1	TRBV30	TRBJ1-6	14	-	TGTGCCTGGAGTTTCATCCCGGGGGACAGGGCCCTCCACTTT	CAWSFIPGDRALHF
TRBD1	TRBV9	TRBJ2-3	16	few	TGTGCCAGCAATCTAGGAGGACAGGGGCACACAGATACGCAGTATTTT	CASNLGGQGHTDTQYF
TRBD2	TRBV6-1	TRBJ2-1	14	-	TGTGCCAGCAGTGCTGCGGGAGAGGCCAATGAGCAGTTCTTC	CASSAAGEANEQFF
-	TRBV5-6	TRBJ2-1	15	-	TGTGCCAGCGAGCTTGCGGGGACAGTCTACAATGAGCAGTTCTTC	CASELAGTVYNEQFF
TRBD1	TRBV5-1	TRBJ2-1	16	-	TGCGCCAGCAGCATCGGGACAGCGTATACCTACAATGAGCAGTTCTTC	CASSIGTAYTYNEQFF